The table lists the clone carrying this TCR beta chain with a few counts. The sample comes from a study of cytomegalovirus exposure and HLA in healthy donors. J gave up 5 bases and V 1 base, and 7 bases lay outside the gene matches. The CDR3 loop spans 16 amino acids. Looked up from germline, CDR1 is LGHNA and CDR2 is YSLEER. It was with 60 Vbeta and 13 Jbeta primers that the PCR ran. TCRdb's copy holds only in-frame clones and misses some; the assay was immunoSEQ multiplex PCR. The data show about 170,000 clones, around two thirds seen once. This chain uses TRBV4-3 with TRBJ2-3; TRBD2 aligns across 9 bases. What was sequenced was PBMCs. This TCR derives from a man aged 35 to 55 in good health and CMV-seronegative. CDR3 region: CASSQGLAGRGDTQYF. The CDR3 DNA sequence: TGCGCCAGCAGCCAAGGTCTAGCGGGAAGAGGAGATACGCAGTATTTT.